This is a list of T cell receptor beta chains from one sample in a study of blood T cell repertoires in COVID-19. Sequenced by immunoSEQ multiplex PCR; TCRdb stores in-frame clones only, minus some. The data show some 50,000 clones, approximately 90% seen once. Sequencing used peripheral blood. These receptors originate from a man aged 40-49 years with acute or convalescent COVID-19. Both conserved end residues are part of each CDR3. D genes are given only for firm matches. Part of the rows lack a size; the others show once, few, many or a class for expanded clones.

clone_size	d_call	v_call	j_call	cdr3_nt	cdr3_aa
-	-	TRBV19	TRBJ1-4	TGTGCCAGTAGTATAGGGAAGCCAGGGGCGGAAAAACTGTTTTTT	CASSIGKPGAEKLFF
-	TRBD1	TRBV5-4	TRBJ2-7	TGTGCCAGCAGCCCCTCCGGACAGGCCTACGAGCAGTACTTC	CASSPSGQAYEQYF
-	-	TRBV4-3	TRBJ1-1	TGCGCCAGCAGCCAAGACAGGAACACTGAAGCTTTCTTT	CASSQDRNTEAFF
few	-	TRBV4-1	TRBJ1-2	TGCGCCAGCAGCCAAGGCCCCCAGGGTCCCTACGGCTACACCTTC	CASSQGPQGPYGYTF
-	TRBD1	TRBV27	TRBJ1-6	TGTGCCAGCAGTTTAAGGTGGACAGGGGATAATTCACCCCTCCACTTT	CASSLRWTGDNSPLHF
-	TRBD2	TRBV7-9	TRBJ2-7	TGTGCCAGCAGCTCCCGGGGGGGGTCCTACGAGCAGTACTTC	CASSSRGGSYEQYF
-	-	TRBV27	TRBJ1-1	TGTGCCAGCAGTTTAAGGACAGCCATGAACACTGAAGCTTTCTTT	CASSLRTAMNTEAFF
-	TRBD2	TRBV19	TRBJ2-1	TGTGCCAGTAGTCCTAGCGGACCCTACAATGAGCAGTTCTTC	CASSPSGPYNEQFF
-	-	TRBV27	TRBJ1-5	TGTGCCAGCAGTTTCGGCTCCCCAGGATCGCCCCAGCATTTT	CASSFGSPGSPQHF
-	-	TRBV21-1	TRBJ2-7	TGTGCCAGCATGTCCCAACTGTGGACAGGGCCCCTCTCCTACGAGCAGTACTTC	CASMSQLWTGPLSYEQYF
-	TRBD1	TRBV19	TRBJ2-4	TGTGCCAGTAGTGGACAGGGGAAATTAGCCAAAAACATTCAGTACTTC	CASSGQGKLAKNIQYF
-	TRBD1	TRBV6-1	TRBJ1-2	TGTGCCAGCAGTGCCCGTACCGGGACAGGGGTTTTGAGCTACACCTTC	CASSARTGTGVLSYTF
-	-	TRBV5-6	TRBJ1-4	TGTGCCAGCAGCTTGGGGGCAGGGGTTATTGAAAAACTGTTTTTT	CASSLGAGVIEKLFF
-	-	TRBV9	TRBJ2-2	TGTGCCAGCAGCTTCGGCACAGGGAACACCGGGGAGCTGTTTTTT	CASSFGTGNTGELFF
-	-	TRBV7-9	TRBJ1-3	TGTGCCAGCAGTGATACCTTAACAGGGACTGGAAACACCATATATTTT	CASSDTLTGTGNTIYF
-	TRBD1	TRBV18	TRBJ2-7	TGTGCCAGCTCACACCTACAGGGGCCTAGCCCCTCCTACGAGCAGTACTTC	CASSHLQGPSPSYEQYF
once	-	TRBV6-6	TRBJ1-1	TGTGCCAGCAGTTCACCCGACAGGAACACTGAAGCTTTCTTT	CASSSPDRNTEAFF
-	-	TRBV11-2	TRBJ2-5	TGTGCCAGCAGCTTACGGCGGGCCAACCAAGAGACCCAGTACTTC	CASSLRRANQETQYF
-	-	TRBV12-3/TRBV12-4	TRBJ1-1	TGTGCCAGCAGTACCCGGGGGGCCACTGAAGCTTTCTTT	CASSTRGATEAFF
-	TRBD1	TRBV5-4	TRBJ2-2	TGTGCCAGCAGCTCCGGGACAGGGGGCACCGGGGAGCTGTTTTTT	CASSSGTGGTGELFF
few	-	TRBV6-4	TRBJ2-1	TGTGCCAGCAGTGATTCCAGTCACAATGAGCAGTTCTTC	CASSDSSHNEQFF